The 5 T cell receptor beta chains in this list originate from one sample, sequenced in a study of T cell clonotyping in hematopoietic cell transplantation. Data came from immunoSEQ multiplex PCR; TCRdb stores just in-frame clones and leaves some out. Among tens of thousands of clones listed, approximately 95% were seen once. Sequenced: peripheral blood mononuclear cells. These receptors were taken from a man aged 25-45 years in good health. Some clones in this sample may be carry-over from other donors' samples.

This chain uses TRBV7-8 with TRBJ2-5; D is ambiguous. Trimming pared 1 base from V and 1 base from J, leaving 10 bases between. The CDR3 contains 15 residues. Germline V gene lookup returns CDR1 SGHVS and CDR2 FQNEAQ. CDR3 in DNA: TGTGCCAGCAGCTTAGGCGGCACAATCCAAGAGACCCAGTACTTC. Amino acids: CASSLGGTIQETQYF.

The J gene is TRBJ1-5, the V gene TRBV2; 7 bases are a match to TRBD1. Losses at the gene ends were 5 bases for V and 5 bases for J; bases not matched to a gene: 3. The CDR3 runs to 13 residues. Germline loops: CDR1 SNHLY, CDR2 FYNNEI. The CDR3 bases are TGTGCCAGCAGTCGAACAGGGGATCAGCCCCAGCATTTT. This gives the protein CASSRTGDQPQHF.

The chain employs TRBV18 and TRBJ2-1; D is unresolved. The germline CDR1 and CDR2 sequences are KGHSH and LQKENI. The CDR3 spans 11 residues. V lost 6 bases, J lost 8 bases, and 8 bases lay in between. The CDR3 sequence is CASSLADEQFF. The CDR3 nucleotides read TGTGCCAGCTCCTTAGCTGATGAGCAGTTCTTC.

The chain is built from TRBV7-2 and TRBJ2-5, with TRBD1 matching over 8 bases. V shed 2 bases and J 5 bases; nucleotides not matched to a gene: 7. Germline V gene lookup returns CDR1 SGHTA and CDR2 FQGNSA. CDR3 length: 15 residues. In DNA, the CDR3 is TGTGCCAGCAGCTTATCTCAGGGGGCGCAGGAGACCCAGTACTTC. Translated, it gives CASSLSQGAQETQYF.

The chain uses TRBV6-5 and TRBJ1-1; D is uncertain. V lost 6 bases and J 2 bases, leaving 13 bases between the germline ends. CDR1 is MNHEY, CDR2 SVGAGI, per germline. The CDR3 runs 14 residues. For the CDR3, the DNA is TGTGCCAGCAGCCGGGCCTTAACCAACACTGAAGCTTTCTTT. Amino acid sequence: CASSRALTNTEAFF.